Each of the 30 T cell receptor beta chains below was sequenced from the same sample in a study of T cells in localized non-small cell lung cancer. Data came from immunoSEQ multiplex PCR; TCRdb stores just in-frame clones and leaves some out. In the table there are tens of thousands of clones, 65% to 85% of which are singletons. The specimen was peripheral blood, collected before any cancer treatment. These TCRs come from a female donor at least 60 years old with stage I lung adenocarcinoma.

This clone was seen only a few times. The J gene is TRBJ1-1, the V gene TRBV7-8; TRBD1 agrees at 12 bases. This CDR3 contains 19 residues. The V gene's germline CDR1 is SGHVS and CDR2 FQNEAQ. V shed 0 bases, J shed 1 base, and the junction held 9 bases outside the gene matches. CDR3 bases: TGTGCCAGCAGCTTAGCCGTTCCGGGACAGGGGGCCGGGAACACTGAAGCTTTCTTT. This sequence encodes CASSLAVPGQGAGNTEAFF.

J is TRBJ2-2 and V is TRBV5-1, with 12 bases identical to TRBD2. Germline assignment: CDR1 SGHRS and CDR2 YFSETQ. The CDR3 has 16 amino acids. The V gene end was trimmed by 4 bases and the J gene end by 5 bases; junction bases not matched to a gene: 6. In DNA, the CDR3 is TGCGCCAGCAGCGCACTAGCGGGAGGTGGTACCGGGGAGCTGTTTTTT. Its protein product is CASSALAGGGTGELFF. The full variable domain, its missing parts supplied by reference TRBV5-1 and TRBJ2-2, is KAGVTQTPRYLIKTRGQQVTLSCSPISGHRSVSWYQQTPGQGLQFLFEYFSETQRNKGNFPGRFSGRQFSNSRSEMNVSTLELGDSALYLCASSALAGGGTGELFFGEGSRLTVL.

This clone was found a few times. This chain joins TRBV28 and TRBJ2-7, with TRBD1 matching over 10 bases. The J segment lost 5 bases and the V segment lost 4 bases, leaving 8 bases of the junction unmatched. The CDR3 is 15 amino acids. Germline V lookup: CDR1 MDHEN, CDR2 SYDVKM. In DNA form, the CDR3 reads TGTGCCAGCAGTTCCCGTGCCGGGACAGGGGACGAGCAGTACTTC. Its protein is CASSSRAGTGDEQYF.

Concerning this clone itself: The same CDR3 arises from other DNA sequences in this sample as well. The chain combines TRBV6-1 with TRBJ1-6; D unresolved. V lost 6 bases to trimming and J lost 2 bases, with 8 bases between them. The CDR3 covers 14 residues. The germline V gene encodes CDR1 MNHNS and CDR2 SASEGT. CDR3 sequence reads: CASSAGPYNSPLHF. The CDR3 region has the DNA TGTGCCAGCAGCGCTGGACCCTATAATTCACCCCTCCACTTT.

The V call is TRBV5-4, the J call TRBJ2-3, with D uncertain. Germline V gene data show CDR1 as SGHNT and CDR2 as YYREEE (reference sequence). The CDR3 runs 18 residues. Trimming stripped 9 bases from V and 0 bases from J, with 26 bases between. The CDR3 is CATPIGNTKGISTDTQYF. CDR3 DNA: TGTGCCACCCCAATTGGGAATACTAAGGGTATTAGCACAGATACGCAGTATTTT.

This chain uses TRBV11-3 with TRBJ2-5; D gene uncertain. CDR1 is SGHNT, CDR2 YENEEA, per germline. The CDR3 runs 14 residues. The V end lost 5 bases, the J end lost 1 base, and 11 bases lay between the germline ends. The CDR3 is CASSLNPPQETQYF. Written as DNA, the CDR3 is TGTGCCAGCAGCCTAAACCCACCCCAAGAGACCCAGTACTTC.

The chain recombines TRBV11-2 with TRBJ1-2; no clear D gene. The V and J ends lost 0 bases and 7 bases respectively, with 12 bases between them. The CDR3 contains 14 residues. The germline V gene encodes CDR1 SGHAT and CDR2 FQNNGV. The CDR3 is CASSLDGVVFGYTF. In DNA form, the CDR3 reads TGTGCCAGCAGCTTAGATGGGGTGGTCTTTGGCTACACCTTC.

The gene calls are TRBV9 and TRBJ2-2; either TRBD1 or TRBD2 may supply D (5 bases each). V lost 0 bases to trimming and J lost 4 bases, with 7 bases between them. The germline V gene has CDR1 SGDLS and CDR2 YYNGEE. The length of the CDR3 is 14 residues. The CDR3 sequence: CASSVAGGTGELFF. CDR3 nucleotides: TGTGCCAGCAGCGTAGCTGGGGGCACCGGGGAGCTGTTTTTT.

V usage is TRBV29-1 and J usage is TRBJ1-1, with D maybe TRBD1 (5 bases). Trimming took off 7 bases at V and 4 bases at J, with 16 bases between the two ends. The CDR3 covers 13 residues. Germline CDR1 SQVTM, CDR2 ANQGSEA. CDR3 DNA: TGCAGCGCCGCCGGGGCCGTAGGCACTGAAGCTTTCTTT. Translated, it gives CSAAGAVGTEAFF. Full variable domain (rest looked up from reference TRBV29-1 and TRBJ1-1): SAVISQKPSRDICQRGTSLTIQCQVDSQVTMMFWYRQQPGQSLTLIATANQGSEATYESGFVIDKFPISRPNLTFSTLTVSNMSPEDSSIYLCSAAGAVGTEAFFGQGTRLTVV.

This clone has just one count. The chain recombines TRBV6-1 with TRBJ2-1; D remains ambiguous. Germline CDR1 reads MNHNS; CDR2 reads SASEGT. CDR3 length: 11 residues. V was shortened by 5 bases and J by 9 bases, with 8 bases between the two germline ends. CDR3 bases: TGTGCCAGCAGTTATGGTAGTGAGCAGTTCTTC. Translating gives CASSYGSEQFF.

The rearrangement joins TRBV15 to TRBJ2-4, with D possibly matching TRBD2 (6 bases). The CDR3 runs to 17 residues. Trimming left V 1 base short and J 1 base short, with 14 bases between. The germline CDR1 and CDR2 sequences are LNHNV and YYDKDF (reference sequence). The CDR3 DNA sequence: TGTGCCACCAGCAGAGCCGGCGGGGTCTTGGCCAAAAACATTCAGTACTTC. Protein product: CATSRAGGVLAKNIQYF. Full variable domain (outside the CDR3, taken from reference TRBV15 and TRBJ2-4): DAMVIQNPRYQVTQFGKPVTLSCSQTLNHNVMYWYQQKSSQAPKLLFHYYDKDFNNEADTPDNFQSRRPNTSFCFLDIRSPGLGDTAMYLCATSRAGGVLAKNIQYFGAGTRLSVL.

CDR3 sequence: CASSLTGGLSPYEQYF. The CDR3 region has the DNA TGTGCCAGCAGCTTAACGGGCGGACTGAGCCCCTACGAGCAGTACTTC. The rearrangement joins TRBV7-3 to TRBJ2-7; tentatively, D is TRBD2 (5 bases). Germline V gene sequence: CDR1 SGHTA, CDR2 FQGTGA. With 0 bases removed from V and 2 bases from J, the gap between germline ends came to 14 bases. The CDR3 contains 16 residues.

The chain combines TRBV4-3 with TRBJ1-4; TRBD1 matches 7 bases. The CDR3 loop spans 20 amino acids. The junction had 19 bases not matched to a gene; V was cut back by 4 bases and J by 2 bases. From germline, CDR1 is LGHNA and CDR2 YSLEER. The CDR3 nucleotides read TGCGCCAGCAGCCGGAAAACATACAGGGGCCCCAGGGGGACTAATGAAAAACTGTTTTTT. It encodes CASSRKTYRGPRGTNEKLFF.

The chain uses TRBV18 and TRBJ2-5; TRBD2 matches 7 bases. Germline V gene lookup returns CDR1 KGHSH and CDR2 LQKENI. V shed 2 bases, J shed 0 bases, and the junction held 0 bases outside the gene matches. This CDR3 is 14 amino acids long. DNA of the CDR3: TGTGCCAGCTCACCAGGGACTAACCAAGAGACCCAGTACTTC. As protein: CASSPGTNQETQYF.

The rearrangement joins TRBV10-3 to TRBJ2-1; maybe TRBD1 (6 bases). This CDR3 has 14 amino acids. From germline, CDR1 is ENHRY and CDR2 SYGVKD. Trimming left V 3 bases short and J 8 bases short, with 14 bases between. The CDR3 DNA follows: TGTGCCATCAGTGACGGGGCCAGGGGAGATGAGCAGTTCTTC. Its protein product is CAISDGARGDEQFF.

The rearrangement joins TRBV7-2 to TRBJ2-5, with D hard to call. This CDR3 spans 15 amino acids. With 2 bases removed from V and 2 bases from J, the gap between germline ends came to 12 bases. Germline values: CDR1 SGHTA, CDR2 FQGNSA. CDR3 amino acids: CASSLLGPVQETQYF. The DNA for the CDR3 is TGTGCCAGCAGCTTATTAGGGCCGGTGCAAGAGACCCAGTACTTC.

This chain uses TRBV27 with TRBJ2-1, with D uncertain. The germline CDR1 and CDR2 sequences are MNHEY and SMNVEV (reference sequence). The V end was cut by 5 bases, the J end by 2 bases, with 7 bases between. CDR3 length: 13 residues. This CDR3 is CASSRFTYNEQFF. In nucleotides, the CDR3 is TGTGCCAGCAGTAGGTTCACCTACAATGAGCAGTTCTTC.

The sample holds one count of this clone. The V and J genes are TRBV9 and TRBJ2-6; D gene ambiguous. V lost 7 bases and J lost 0, with 5 bases in between. Germline CDR1 SGDLS, CDR2 YYNGEE. The CDR3 contains 13 residues. The CDR3 sequence: CASGVSGANVLTF. CDR3 nucleotide sequence: TGTGCCAGCGGGGTCTCTGGGGCCAACGTCCTGACTTTC.

The chain employs TRBV5-1 and TRBJ2-5; 8 nucleotides line up with TRBD2. This CDR3 contains 16 residues. V lost 0 bases to trimming and J lost 0 bases; unmatched junction nucleotides: 4. Germline V CDR1 and CDR2: SGHRS, YFSETQ. CDR3 nucleotide sequence: TGCGCCAGCAGCTTGGTGGTAGCGGGATACCAAGAGACCCAGTACTTC. This translates into CASSLVVAGYQETQYF.

The chain couples TRBV27 to TRBJ1-1; 8 bases line up with TRBD1. Germline V gene sequence: CDR1 MNHEY, CDR2 SMNVEV (reference sequence). Trimming removed 4 bases from V and 7 bases from J; junction bases left unmatched: 8. The length of the CDR3 is 14 residues. In DNA form, the CDR3 reads TGTGCCAGCAGTTCCGACAGGGGTTGGGATGAAGCTTTCTTT. Translation: CASSSDRGWDEAFF.

The CDR3, as DNA: TGCAGCGTTGGAGCTAGGGGAGATGAAACTGAAAAACTGTTTTTT. Translated: CSVGARGDETEKLFF. The rearrangement uses TRBV29-1 and TRBJ1-4; a possible D gene is TRBD1 (5 bases). The germline CDR1 and CDR2 sequences are SQVTM and ANQGSEA. The V end lost 4 bases, the J end lost 7 bases, and 19 bases lay between the germline ends. The CDR3 is 15 residues long.

This chain links TRBV6-5 with TRBJ2-1; maybe TRBD2 (5 bases). This CDR3 spans 15 amino acids. CDR1 MNHEY and CDR2 SVGAGI come from the germline V gene. Between the trimmed V and J ends, which lost 5 bases and 0 bases, there was a span of 11 bases. CDR3 loop: CASSGRLNSYNEQFF. CDR3 coding DNA: TGTGCCAGCAGTGGGAGACTAAACTCCTACAATGAGCAGTTCTTC.

This clone was observed a few times. This rearrangement joins TRBV7-3 to TRBJ2-3; D unresolved. The CDR3 totals 15 residues. Germline values: CDR1 SGHTA, CDR2 FQGTGA. V shed 5 bases and J shed 0 bases, with 12 bases lying between them. The CDR3 region is CASSRNDPSTDTQYF. CDR3 nucleotides: TGTGCCAGCAGCCGCAACGACCCGAGCACAGATACGCAGTATTTT.

The V call is TRBV18, the J call TRBJ2-7; D is unclear. The CDR3 consists of 13 residues. The germline gives CDR1 KGHSH, CDR2 LQKENI. V was trimmed by 3 bases and J by 0 bases, leaving 6 bases between them. CDR3 amino acids: CASSPPSSYEQYF. The CDR3 DNA reads as TGTGCCAGCTCACCCCCGAGCTCCTACGAGCAGTACTTC. Filled out from reference TRBV18 and TRBJ2-7, the complete variable domain reads NAGVMQNPRHLVRRRGQEARLRCSPMKGHSHVYWYRQLPEEGLKFMVYLQKENIIDESGMPKERFSAEFPKEGPSILRIQQVVRGDSAAYFCASSPPSSYEQYFGPGTRLTVT.

This chain connects TRBV5-1 to TRBJ2-7; 11 bases agree with TRBD2. This CDR3 has 15 residues. Germline CDR1 and CDR2: SGHRS and YFSETQ. The junction had 4 bases not matched to a gene; V was cut back by 1 base and J by 4 bases. This CDR3 is CASSLSSGRQYEQYF. The DNA of the CDR3 is TGCGCCAGCAGCTTGTCTAGCGGGAGGCAGTACGAGCAGTACTTC.

CDR3 region: CASSLGAYTDTQYF. CDR3 sequence (DNA): TGTGCCAGCAGCTTAGGGGCTTACACAGATACGCAGTATTTT. The gene calls are TRBV7-2 and TRBJ2-3, with no clear D. V lost 1 base, J lost 2 bases, and 7 bases lay in between. This CDR3 is built from 14 residues. The germline CDR1 and CDR2 sequences are SGHTA and FQGNSA.

The V and J genes are TRBV27 and TRBJ2-2; possibly TRBD1 for D (6 bases). This CDR3 has 15 amino acids. V lost 3 bases to trimming and J lost 1 base, with 9 bases between them. Germline-derived CDR1 and CDR2 are MNHEY and SMNVEV (reference sequence). CDR3 DNA: TGTGCCAGCAGTTTTTGGGGACAGAACACCGGGGAGCTGTTTTTT. This codes for CASSFWGQNTGELFF.

The rearrangement uses TRBV14 and TRBJ2-1; 8 bases fit TRBD1. This CDR3 comprises 15 residues. Losses at the gene ends were 4 bases for V and 3 bases for J; bases not matched to a gene: 5. In germline, CDR1 is SGHDN, CDR2 FVKESK. CDR3 DNA sequence: TGTGCCAGCAGCCCCAGGACAGGGAACTACAATGAGCAGTTCTTC. This translates into CASSPRTGNYNEQFF.

The DNA of the CDR3 is TGTGCCAGCAGCCCCGCGGGCTCCTACGAGCAGTACTTC. It codes for CASSPAGSYEQYF. The chain couples TRBV28 to TRBJ2-7; the D gene is possibly TRBD2 (5 bases). Trimming took 6 bases from V and 0 from J, leaving 9 bases between them. Germline CDR1 MDHEN, CDR2 SYDVKM. The CDR3 loop spans 13 amino acids.

The J gene is TRBJ2-2, the V gene TRBV11-1, with D unresolved. With 1 base removed from V and 1 base from J, the gap between germline ends came to 4 bases. CDR3 length: 14 amino acids. CDR1 and CDR2 from the germline V gene are SGHAT and FQDESV (reference sequence). The CDR3 coding sequence is TGTGCCAGCAGCTTAGGGTGGAACACCGGGGAGCTGTTTTTT. It encodes CASSLGWNTGELFF. Supplemented by reference TRBV11-1 and TRBJ2-2, the full variable domain reads EAEVAQSPRYKITEKSQAVAFWCDPISGHATLYWYRQILGQGPELLVQFQDESVVDDSQLPKDRFSAERLKGVDSTLKIQPAELGDSAMYLCASSLGWNTGELFFGEGSRLTVL.